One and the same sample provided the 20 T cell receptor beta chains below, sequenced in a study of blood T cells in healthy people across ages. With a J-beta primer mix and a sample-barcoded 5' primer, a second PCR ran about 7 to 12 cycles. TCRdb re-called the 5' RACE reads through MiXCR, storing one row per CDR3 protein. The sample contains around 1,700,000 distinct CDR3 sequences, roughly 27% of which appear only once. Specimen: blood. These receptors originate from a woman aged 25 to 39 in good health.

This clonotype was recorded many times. The CDR3 loop reads CSVPGTGLDEQYF. CDR3 in DNA: TGCAGCGTCCCCGGGACAGGGCTTGACGAGCAGTACTTC. The chain is built from TRBV29-1 and TRBJ2-7, with 9 nucleotides matching TRBD1. The germline CDR1 and CDR2 sequences are SQVTM and ANQGSEA. With V trimmed by 6 bases and J by 5 bases, 8 bases remained unmatched. The CDR3 is 13 residues long.

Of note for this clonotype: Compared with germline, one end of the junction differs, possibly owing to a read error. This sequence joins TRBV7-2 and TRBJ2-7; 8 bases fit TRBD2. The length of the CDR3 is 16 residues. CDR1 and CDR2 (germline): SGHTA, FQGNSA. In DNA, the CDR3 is TGTGCCGGCAGCTGGAAGGAGCGGGGGCTAACCTACGAGCAGTACTTC. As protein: CAGSWKERGLTYEQYF.

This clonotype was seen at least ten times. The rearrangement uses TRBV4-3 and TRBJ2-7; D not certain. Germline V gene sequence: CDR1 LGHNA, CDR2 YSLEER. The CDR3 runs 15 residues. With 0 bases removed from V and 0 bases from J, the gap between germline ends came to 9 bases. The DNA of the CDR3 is TGCGCCAGCAGCCAAGATCGGGCGGACTCCTACGAGCAGTACTTC. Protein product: CASSQDRADSYEQYF.

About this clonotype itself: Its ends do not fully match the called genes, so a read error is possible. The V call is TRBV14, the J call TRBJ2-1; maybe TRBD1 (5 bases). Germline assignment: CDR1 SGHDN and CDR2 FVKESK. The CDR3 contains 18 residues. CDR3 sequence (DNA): TGTGCCAGCAGCCAAGACGTCCAGAGACAGCTTACTTACAGTGAGCAGTTCTTC. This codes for CASSQDVQRQLTYSEQFF. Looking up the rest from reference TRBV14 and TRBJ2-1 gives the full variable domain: EAGVTQFPSHSVIEKGQTVTLRCDPISGHDNLYWYRRVMGKEIKFLLHFVKESKQDESGMPNNRFLAERTGGTYSTLKVQPAELEDSGVYFCASSQDVQRQLTYSEQFFGPGTRLTVL.

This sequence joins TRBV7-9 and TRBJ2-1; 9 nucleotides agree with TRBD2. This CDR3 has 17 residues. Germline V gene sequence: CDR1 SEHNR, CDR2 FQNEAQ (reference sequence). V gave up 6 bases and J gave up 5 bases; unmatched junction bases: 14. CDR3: CASSLQVSSGIHNEQFF. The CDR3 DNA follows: TGTGCCAGCAGTCTACAAGTTTCTAGCGGGATCCACAATGAGCAGTTCTTC.

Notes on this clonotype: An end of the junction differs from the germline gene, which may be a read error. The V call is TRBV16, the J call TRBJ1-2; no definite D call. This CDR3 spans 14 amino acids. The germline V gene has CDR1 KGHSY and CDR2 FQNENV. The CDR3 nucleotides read TGTGCCAGCATCCAATCGGCAGACGCCTATGGCTACACCTTC. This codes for CASIQSADAYGYTF. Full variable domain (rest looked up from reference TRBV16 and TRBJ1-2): GEEVAQTPKHLVRGEGQKAKLYCAPIKGHSYVFWYQQVLKNEFKFLISFQNENVFDETGMPKERFSAKCLPNSPCSLEIQATKLEDSAVYFCASIQSADAYGYTFGSGTRLTVV.

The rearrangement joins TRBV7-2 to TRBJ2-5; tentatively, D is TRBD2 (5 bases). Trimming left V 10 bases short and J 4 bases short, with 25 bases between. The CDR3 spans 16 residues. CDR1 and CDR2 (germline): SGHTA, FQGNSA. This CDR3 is CANTLWPNSRGETQYF. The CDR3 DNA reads TGTGCCAACACCTTGTGGCCGAACAGTCGGGGAGAGACCCAGTACTTC. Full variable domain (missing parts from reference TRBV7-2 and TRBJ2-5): GAGVSQSPSNKVTEKGKDVELRCDPISGHTALYWYRQSLGQGLEFLIYFQGNSAPDKSGLPSDRFSAERTGGSVSTLTIQRTQQEDSAVYLCANTLWPNSRGETQYFGPGTRLLVL.

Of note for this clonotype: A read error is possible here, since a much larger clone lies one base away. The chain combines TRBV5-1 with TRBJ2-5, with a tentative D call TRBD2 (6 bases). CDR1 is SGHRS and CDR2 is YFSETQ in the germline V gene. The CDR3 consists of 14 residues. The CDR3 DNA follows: TGCGCCAGCAGCTTAACCGGGACTCAAGAGACCCTGTACTTC. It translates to CASSLTGTQETLYF. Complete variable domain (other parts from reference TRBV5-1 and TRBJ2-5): KAGVTQTPRYLIKTRGQQVTLSCSPISGHRSVSWYQQTPGQGLQFLFEYFSETQRNKGNFPGRFSGRQFSNSRSEMNVSTLELGDSALYLCASSLTGTQETLYFGPGTRLLVL.

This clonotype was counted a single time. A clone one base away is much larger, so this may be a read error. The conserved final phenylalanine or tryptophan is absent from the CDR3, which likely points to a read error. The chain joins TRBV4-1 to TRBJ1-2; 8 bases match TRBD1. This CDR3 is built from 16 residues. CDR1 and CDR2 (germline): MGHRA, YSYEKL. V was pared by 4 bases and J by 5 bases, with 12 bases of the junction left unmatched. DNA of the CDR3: TGCGCCAGCAGCCCCGAGCCCCGACAGGGGCCGTATGGCTACACCTGC. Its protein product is CASSPEPRQGPYGYTC.

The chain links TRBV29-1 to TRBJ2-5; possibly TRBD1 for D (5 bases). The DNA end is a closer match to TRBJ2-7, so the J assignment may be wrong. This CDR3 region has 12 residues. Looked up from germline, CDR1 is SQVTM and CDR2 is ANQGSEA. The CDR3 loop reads CSAGRLGLEQYF. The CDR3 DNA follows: TGCAGCGCAGGTCGACTGGGGCTCGAGCAGTACTTC.

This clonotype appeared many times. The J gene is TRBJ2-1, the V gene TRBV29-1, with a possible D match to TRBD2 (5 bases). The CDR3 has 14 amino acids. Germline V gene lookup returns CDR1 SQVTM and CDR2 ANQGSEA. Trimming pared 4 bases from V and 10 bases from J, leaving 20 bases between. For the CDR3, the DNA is TGCAGCGTTGGGCTCTCTAGCCCTACTCGGGAGCAGTTCTTC. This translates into CSVGLSSPTREQFF.

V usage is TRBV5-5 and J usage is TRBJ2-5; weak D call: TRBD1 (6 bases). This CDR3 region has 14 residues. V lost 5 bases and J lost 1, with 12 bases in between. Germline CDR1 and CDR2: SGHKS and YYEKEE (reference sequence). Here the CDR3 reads CASRLPGVQETQYF. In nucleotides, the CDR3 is TGTGCCAGCAGGCTTCCAGGGGTCCAAGAGACCCAGTACTTC. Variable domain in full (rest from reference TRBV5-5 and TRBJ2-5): DAGVTQSPTHLIKTRGQQVTLRCSPISGHKSVSWYQQVLGQGPQFIFQYYEKEERGRGNFPDRFSARQFPNYSSELNVNALLLGDSALYLCASRLPGVQETQYFGPGTRLLVL.

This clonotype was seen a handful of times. The CDR3 region has the DNA TGTGCCTGGAGGGGACAGGGGAATTCACCCCTCCACTTT. The encoded protein is CAWRGQGNSPLHF. The chain uses TRBV30 and TRBJ1-6, with 10 bases matching TRBD1. This CDR3 is 13 amino acids long. V lost 3 bases to trimming and J lost 7 bases; unmatched junction nucleotides: 0. Germline V gives CDR1 GTSNPN, CDR2 SVGIG (reference sequence).

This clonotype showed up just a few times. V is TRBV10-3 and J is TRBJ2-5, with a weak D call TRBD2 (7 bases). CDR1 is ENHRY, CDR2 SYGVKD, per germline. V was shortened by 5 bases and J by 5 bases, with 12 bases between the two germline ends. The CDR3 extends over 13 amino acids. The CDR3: CAISTGGAETQYF. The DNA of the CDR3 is TGTGCCATCAGTACGGGGGGCGCGGAGACCCAGTACTTC.

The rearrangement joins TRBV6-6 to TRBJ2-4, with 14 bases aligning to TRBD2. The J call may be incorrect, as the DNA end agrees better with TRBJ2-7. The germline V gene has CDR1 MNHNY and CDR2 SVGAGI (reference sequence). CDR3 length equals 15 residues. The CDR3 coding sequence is TGTGCCATCCAGAAGGGGACTAGCGGGAGAGACGAGCAGTACTTC. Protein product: CAIQKGTSGRDEQYF.

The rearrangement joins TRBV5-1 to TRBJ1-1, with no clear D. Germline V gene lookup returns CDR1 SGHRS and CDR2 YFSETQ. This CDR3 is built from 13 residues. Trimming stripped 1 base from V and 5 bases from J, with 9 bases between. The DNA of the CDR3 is TGCGCCAGCAGCTTGTTCGGGGAAACTGAAGCTTTCTTT. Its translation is CASSLFGETEAFF.

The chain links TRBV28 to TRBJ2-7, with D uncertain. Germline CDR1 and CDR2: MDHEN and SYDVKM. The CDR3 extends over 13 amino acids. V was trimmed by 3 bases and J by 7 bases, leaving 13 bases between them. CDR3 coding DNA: TGTGCCAGCAGTTTCGGAGATATAGAAGAGCAGTACTTC. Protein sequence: CASSFGDIEEQYF. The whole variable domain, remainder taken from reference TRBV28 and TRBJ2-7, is DVKVTQSSRYLVKRTGEKVFLECVQDMDHENMFWYRQDPGLGLRLIYFSYDVKMKEKGDIPEGYSVSREKKERFSLILESASTNQTSMYLCASSFGDIEEQYFGPGTRLTVT.

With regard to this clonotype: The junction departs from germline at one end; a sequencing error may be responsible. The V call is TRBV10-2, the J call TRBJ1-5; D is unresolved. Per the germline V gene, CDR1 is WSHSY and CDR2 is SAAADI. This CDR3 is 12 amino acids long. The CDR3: CAGSDSSRAQHF. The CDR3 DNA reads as TGCGCCGGCAGTGATTCCTCGAGGGCCCAGCATTTT.

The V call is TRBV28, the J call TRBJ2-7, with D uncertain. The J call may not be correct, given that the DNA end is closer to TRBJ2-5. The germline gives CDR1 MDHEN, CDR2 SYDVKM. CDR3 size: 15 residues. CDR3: CASSLLSSPQETQYF. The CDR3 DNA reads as TGTGCCAGCAGTTTATTGTCCAGCCCCCAAGAGACCCAGTACTTC.

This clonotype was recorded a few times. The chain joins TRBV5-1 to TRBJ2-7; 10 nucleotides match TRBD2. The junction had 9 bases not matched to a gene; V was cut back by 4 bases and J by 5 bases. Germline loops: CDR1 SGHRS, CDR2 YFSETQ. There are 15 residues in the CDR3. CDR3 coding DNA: TGCGCCAGCAGCCTCGCAGCGGGAGGGCCCAACGAGCAGTACTTC. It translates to CASSLAAGGPNEQYF.